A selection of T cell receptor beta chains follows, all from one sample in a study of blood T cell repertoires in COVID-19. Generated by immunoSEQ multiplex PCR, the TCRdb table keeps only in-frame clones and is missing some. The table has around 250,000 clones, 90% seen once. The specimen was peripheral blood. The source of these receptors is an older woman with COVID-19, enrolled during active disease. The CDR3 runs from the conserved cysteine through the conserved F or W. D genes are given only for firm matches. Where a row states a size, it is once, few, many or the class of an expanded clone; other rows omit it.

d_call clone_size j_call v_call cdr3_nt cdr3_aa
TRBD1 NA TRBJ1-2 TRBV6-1 TGTGCCAGCAGTGGGCCCGGACAGGGAAATAACTATGGCTACACCTTC CASSGPGQGNNYGYTF
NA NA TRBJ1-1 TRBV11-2 TGTGCCAGCAGGAACACAGGGTTAAGGCACACTGAAGCTTTCTTT CASRNTGLRHTEAFF
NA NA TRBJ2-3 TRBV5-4 TGTGCCAGCAGCTTGGAAGGGGGGGCCTTAGATACGCAGTATTTT CASSLEGGALDTQYF
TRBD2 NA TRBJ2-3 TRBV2 TGTGCCAGCCAGGGACTAGCGAAAGATACGCAGTATTTT CASQGLAKDTQYF
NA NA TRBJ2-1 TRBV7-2 TGTGCCAGCAGACAAGGGGTGGCTCCCTACAATGAGCAGTTCTTC CASRQGVAPYNEQFF
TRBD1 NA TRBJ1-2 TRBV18 TGTGCCAGCTCACTCCAGGTGGGACAGGGGAGCTATGGCTACACCTTC CASSLQVGQGSYGYTF
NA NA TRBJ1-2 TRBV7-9 TGTGCCAGCAGCTTTGGGACAACTAACTATGGCTACACCTTC CASSFGTTNYGYTF
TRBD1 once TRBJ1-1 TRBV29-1 TGCAGCGTTGGAAGGGACAGGGATCTGGCTGAAGCTTTCTTT CSVGRDRDLAEAFF
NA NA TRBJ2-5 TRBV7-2 TGTGCCAGCAGCATGTCTTGGGGAGGCCAAGAGACCCAGTACTTC CASSMSWGGQETQYF
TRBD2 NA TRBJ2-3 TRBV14 TGTGCCAGCAGCCGACTAGGAACTAGCGGGGGGGCACGCACAGATACGCAGTATTTT CASSRLGTSGGARTDTQYF
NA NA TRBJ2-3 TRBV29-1 TGCAGCGTTGGCGTTGCTAGCGTGGCAGATACGCAGTATTTT CSVGVASVADTQYF
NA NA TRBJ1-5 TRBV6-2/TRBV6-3 TGTGCCAGCAGTTACGCCTTAACATATTCCTATCAGCCCCAGCATTTT CASSYALTYSYQPQHF
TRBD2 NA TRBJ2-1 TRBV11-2 TGTGCCAGCAGCCCGGGACTACCTAACAATGAGCAGTTCTTC CASSPGLPNNEQFF
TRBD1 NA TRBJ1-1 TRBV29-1 TGCAGCGTTATCGGACAGGGGCGCACACTCAACACTGAAGCTTTCTTT CSVIGQGRTLNTEAFF
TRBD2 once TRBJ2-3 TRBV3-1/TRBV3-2 TGTGCCAGCAGCCCGGGACTAGCCACAGATACGCAGTATTTT CASSPGLATDTQYF